One and the same sample provided the 27 T cell receptor beta chains below, sequenced in a study of blood T cell repertoires in COVID-19. The table came from immunoSEQ multiplex PCR; TCRdb's copy has only in-frame clones and leaves some out. Of 150,000 to 200,000 clones listed, roughly 84% were seen once; the top ten hold more than 4.5%. Sequenced input: PBMCs or T cells enriched from blood (not recorded which). These receptors all stem from a man aged 65 to 79 who had been exposed to COVID-19.

J is TRBJ2-1 and V is TRBV4-2; D perhaps matches TRBD1 (5 bases). Trimming removed 6 bases from V and 6 bases from J, with 12 bases in between. Germline V gene data show CDR1 as LGHNA and CDR2 as YNFKEQ. The CDR3 has 13 residues. CDR3 region: CASSPSGINEQFF. The CDR3 DNA reads TGTGCCAGCAGTCCCTCAGGGATCAATGAGCAGTTCTTC.

This chain uses TRBV5-1 with TRBJ1-4; D call uncertain. V lost 3 bases and J 6 bases, leaving 12 bases between the germline ends. Per germline, CDR1 SGHRS and CDR2 YFSETQ. CDR3 length equals 14 residues. This chain's CDR3 is CASSSGISDEKLFF. As DNA, the CDR3 is TGCGCCAGCAGCTCCGGTATATCGGATGAAAAACTGTTTTTT.

The chain carries TRBV9 and TRBJ1-1, with D possibly TRBD1 on 6 matching bases. The CDR3 extends over 15 amino acids. The V gene's germline CDR1 is SGDLS and CDR2 YYNGEE. V lost 4 bases and J lost 1, with 14 bases in between. CDR3 region: CASSSTGWGNTEAFF. CDR3 in DNA: TGTGCCAGCAGCTCCACAGGGTGGGGGAACACTGAAGCTTTCTTT.

As DNA, the CDR3 is TGTGCCAGTTCTTGGGGGGGGAACACTGAAGCTTTCTTT. It is translated as CASSWGGNTEAFF. The chain combines TRBV19 with TRBJ1-1, with TRBD1 as a possible D gene (5 bases). CDR3 length: 13 amino acids. V gave up 8 bases and J gave up 1 base, with 11 bases separating them. Germline V gene lookup returns CDR1 LNHDA and CDR2 SQIVND (reference sequence).

V usage is TRBV5-1 and J usage is TRBJ2-2, with 7 bases aligning to TRBD1. The germline V gene has CDR1 SGHRS and CDR2 YFSETQ. The CDR3 sequence is 14 residues long. Germline trimming cut 2 bases from V and 4 bases from J; bases unmatched to any gene: 2. The CDR3 is CASSLGGTTGELFF. The CDR3 DNA is TGCGCCAGCAGCTTAGGGGGCACCACCGGGGAGCTGTTTTTT.

The rearrangement joins TRBV3-1 (or the pseudogene TRBV3-2) to TRBJ2-3; TRBD2 aligns across 11 bases. The junction had 5 bases not matched to a gene; V was cut back by 4 bases and J by 2 bases. The germline gives CDR1 LGHDT, CDR2 YNNKEL (reference sequence). The CDR3 loop spans 16 amino acids. This chain's CDR3 is CASSLGLAETTDTQYF. In DNA, the CDR3 is TGTGCCAGCAGCCTGGGACTAGCGGAAACCACAGATACGCAGTATTTT.

This chain connects TRBV30 to TRBJ2-3, with D tentatively TRBD1 (5 bases). Germline V gene data show CDR1 as GTSNPN and CDR2 as SVGIG (reference sequence). The CDR3 is made up of 16 amino acids. V was cut by 2 bases and J by 0 bases, with 15 bases left in between. The CDR3 coding sequence is TGTGCCTGGAGTTATGGGGCGGCGGACAGCACAGATACGCAGTATTTT. It specifies CAWSYGAADSTDTQYF.

This chain uses TRBV7-6 with TRBJ2-7; TRBD2 matches 7 bases. This CDR3 contains 15 residues. Losses at the gene ends were 5 bases for V and 1 base for J; bases not matched to a gene: 8. Germline V gives CDR1 SGHVS, CDR2 FNYEAQ. The DNA for the CDR3 is TGTGCCAGCAGCCGAAGCGGGGACCCTTCCTACGAGCAGTACTTC. This translates into CASSRSGDPSYEQYF.

The chain joins TRBV9 to TRBJ2-3; 7 positions match TRBD1. This CDR3 spans 16 amino acids. Germline V lookup: CDR1 SGDLS, CDR2 YYNGEE. J was trimmed by 5 bases and V by 4 bases; bases with no gene match: 13. DNA of the CDR3: TGTGCCAGCAGCCCCACGTCACAGGGGAACGGAGATACGCAGTATTTT. Translation gives CASSPTSQGNGDTQYF.

Note on this clone: At one end, the junction sequence differs from germline, possibly due to a read error. This chain joins TRBV5-1 and TRBJ1-2; 8 nucleotides line up with TRBD1. CDR1 and CDR2 from the germline V gene are SGHRS and YFSETQ. This CDR3 comprises 12 residues. The CDR3 sequence is CASSLETGAGFF. In nucleotides, the CDR3 is TGCGCCAGCAGCTTGGAGACAGGGGCAGGCTTCTTC.

This clone was seen once. J is TRBJ1-1 and V is TRBV6-5; D is unresolved. This CDR3 region has 13 residues. V was shortened by 2 bases and J by 1 base, with 5 bases between the two germline ends. Germline lookup yields CDR1 MNHEY and CDR2 SVGAGI. This CDR3 is CASSYGQNTEAFF. CDR3 DNA: TGTGCCAGCAGTTACGGGCAGAACACTGAAGCTTTCTTT.

The chain recombines TRBV5-6 with TRBJ1-3; D is uncertain. This CDR3 has 14 amino acids. V lost 3 bases to trimming and J lost 0 bases, with 7 bases between them. Germline V lookup: CDR1 SGHDT, CDR2 YYEEEE. The CDR3 loop reads CASSYDNSGNTIYF. The DNA for the CDR3 is TGTGCCAGCAGCTACGACAACTCTGGAAACACCATATATTTT.

V usage is TRBV11-3 and J usage is TRBJ1-5; 8 positions agree with TRBD1. CDR1 is SGHNT and CDR2 is YENEEA in the germline V gene. The ends lost 0 bases at V and 0 bases at J; junction bases unmatched: 13. The CDR3 is made up of 20 amino acids. CDR3 nucleotides: TGTGCCAGCAGCTTAGATAAGGACAGGGCAGGCTCGTATAGCAATCAGCCCCAGCATTTT. Its protein is CASSLDKDRAGSYSNQPQHF.

This sequence joins TRBV6-5 and TRBJ1-3; no definite D call. The CDR3 is 14 amino acids. CDR1 is MNHEY, CDR2 SVGAGI, per germline. The V end was cut by 5 bases, the J end by 0 bases, with 8 bases between. The CDR3 coding sequence is TGTGCCAGCAGTCTAGGATTCTCTGGAAACACCATATATTTT. Amino acids: CASSLGFSGNTIYF.

This rearrangement joins TRBV10-1 to TRBJ1-1; a possible D gene is TRBD1 (6 bases). This CDR3 spans 14 amino acids. Trimming removed 5 bases from V and 5 bases from J, with 15 bases in between. Germline V gene sequence: CDR1 WNHNN, CDR2 SYGVQD (reference sequence). The CDR3 protein is CASSRSRGGTEAFF. The CDR3 nucleotides read TGCGCCAGCAGTCGGAGCAGGGGTGGGACTGAAGCTTTCTTT.

The chain couples TRBV6-5 to TRBJ1-3; D perhaps matches TRBD1 (5 bases). Germline V gene sequence: CDR1 MNHEY, CDR2 SVGAGI. The ends were cut back, 5 bases at V and 2 bases at J, with 13 bases in the middle. CDR3 length: 15 residues. For the CDR3, the DNA is TGTGCCAGCAGTCCCCCTTGGGGGGCTGGAAACACCATATATTTT. Protein product: CASSPPWGAGNTIYF.

This clone is a singleton in its sample. The chain has TRBV24-1 and TRBJ2-1, with a tentative D call TRBD1 (6 bases). Germline CDR1 and CDR2: KGHDR and SFDVKD. Trimming removed 4 bases from V and 8 bases from J, with 26 bases in between. The CDR3 has 18 amino acids. CDR3 in DNA: TGTGCCACCAGTGACACTTCCGGACAGCAAACTAGTTTCTATGAGCAGTTCTTC. Amino acids: CATSDTSGQQTSFYEQFF.

This chain connects TRBV9 to TRBJ1-1; the D is unclear. Germline assignment: CDR1 SGDLS and CDR2 YYNGEE. The CDR3 length is 14 residues. V was shortened by 4 bases and J by 1 base, with 11 bases between the two germline ends. The CDR3 region has the DNA TGTGCCAGCAGCACCCCGGGTGCGAACACTGAAGCTTTCTTT. Translating it yields CASSTPGANTEAFF.

This chain connects TRBV30 to TRBJ2-1, with D unclear. CDR1 and CDR2 from the germline V gene are GTSNPN and SVGIG (reference sequence). This CDR3 spans 11 amino acids. The germline V and J ends were trimmed by 5 bases and 10 bases, with 12 bases remaining between them. For the CDR3, the DNA is TGTGCCTGGCTTACCTCAGGAGAGCAGTTCTTC. Amino acids: CAWLTSGEQFF.

The chain has TRBV5-4 and TRBJ2-5; 9 positions match TRBD1. The CDR3 consists of 15 residues. Germline V CDR1 and CDR2: SGHNT, YYREEE (reference sequence). V gave up 0 bases and J gave up 5 bases; unmatched junction bases: 5. The CDR3 loop reads CASSLAGTGSETQYF. CDR3 nucleotide sequence: TGTGCCAGCAGCTTGGCAGGGACAGGGTCCGAGACCCAGTACTTC.

The chain links TRBV23-1 to TRBJ1-1; D not resolved. TRBV23-1 carries the ORF label, with uncertain function. The CDR3 spans 14 residues. Between the trimmed V and J ends, which lost 0 bases and 8 bases, there was a span of 13 bases. CDR3 DNA: TGCGCCAGCAGTCAATCTCGGGTCTACAAAGAAGCTTTCTTT. This codes for CASSQSRVYKEAFF.

The rearrangement joins TRBV4-1 to TRBJ2-1; 7 bases match TRBD2. V trimming: 4 bases; J trimming: 9 bases; junction bases outside the gene matches: 21. Germline V gene lookup returns CDR1 MGHRA and CDR2 YSYEKL. This CDR3 comprises 18 residues. The CDR3 nucleotides read TGCGCCAGCAGCCCCCAAGGGTTCGCGGGAGCGCCACGTGGTGAGCAGTTCTTC. Translation: CASSPQGFAGAPRGEQFF.

The CDR3: CSGLGGTGVTGELFF. The CDR3 nucleotides read TGCAGCGGCCTGGGGGGGACAGGGGTAACCGGGGAGCTGTTTTTT. The chain recombines TRBV29-1 with TRBJ2-2, with 10 bases that match TRBD1. The CDR3 loop spans 15 amino acids. Germline lookup yields CDR1 SQVTM and CDR2 ANQGSEA. The ends lost 7 bases at V and 5 bases at J; junction bases unmatched: 10.

The V and J genes are TRBV28 and TRBJ2-7; 7 nucleotides line up with TRBD1. Per the germline V gene, CDR1 is MDHEN and CDR2 is SYDVKM. The CDR3 sequence is 12 residues long. After removal of 7 bases from V and 4 bases from J, the junction contained 4 bases not matched to a gene. CDR3 nucleotide sequence: TGTGCCAGCAAGAGGGGGCCATACGAGCAGTACTTC. Its translation is CASKRGPYEQYF.

This clone has just one count. The rearrangement uses TRBV5-5 and TRBJ1-3; D unclear. CDR1 SGHKS and CDR2 YYEKEE come from the germline V gene (reference sequence). Between the trimmed V and J ends, which lost 2 bases and 1 base, there was a span of 7 bases. This CDR3 has 14 residues. The CDR3 DNA is TGTGCCAGCAGCTTAGGAGGATCTGGAAACACCATATATTTT. It codes for CASSLGGSGNTIYF.

The J gene is TRBJ1-1, the V gene TRBV27, with TRBD1 as a possible D gene (5 bases). From germline, CDR1 is MNHEY and CDR2 SMNVEV (reference sequence). The CDR3 contains 11 residues. Trimming took 10 bases from V and 2 from J, leaving 8 bases between them. CDR3 sequence (DNA): TGTGCCACCCAGGGTAACACTGAAGCTTTCTTT. Encoded protein: CATQGNTEAFF.

This clone was counted a few times. The chain employs TRBV29-1 and TRBJ2-1, with 10 positions matching TRBD1. Germline trimming cut 2 bases from V and 8 bases from J; bases unmatched to any gene: 6. Germline lookup yields CDR1 SQVTM and CDR2 ANQGSEA. The CDR3 has 14 residues. CDR3 residues: CSVERGTGVYEQFF. CDR3 DNA sequence: TGCAGCGTTGAAAGGGGGACAGGGGTGTATGAGCAGTTCTTC.